This TCR beta chain was observed in a study of T cells in localized non-small cell lung cancer. Notes on this clone: Its antigen is unknown.

CDR1 SGHRS and CDR2 YFSETQ come from the germline V gene. This CDR3 is built from 15 residues. V was trimmed by 4 bases and J by 4 bases, leaving 14 bases between them. Regarding the study as a whole: Because sequencing included only one region (of the tumor), heterogeneity remains possible.

TCRdb's table, derived via immunoSEQ multiplex PCR, lists solely in-frame clones and lacks some. Of approximately 81,000 clones listed, 88% are singletons. Sequenced material: peripheral blood, taken before any cancer treatment. The receptor was derived from a woman aged 35 to 70 with stage I squamous cell lung carcinoma. This chain uses TRBV5-1 with TRBJ2-2, with a weak D call TRBD2 (5 bases). The CDR3 loop is CASSLSIGGTGELFF. The CDR3 bases are TGCGCCAGCAGCCTGAGCATTGGAGGCACCGGGGAGCTGTTTTTT.